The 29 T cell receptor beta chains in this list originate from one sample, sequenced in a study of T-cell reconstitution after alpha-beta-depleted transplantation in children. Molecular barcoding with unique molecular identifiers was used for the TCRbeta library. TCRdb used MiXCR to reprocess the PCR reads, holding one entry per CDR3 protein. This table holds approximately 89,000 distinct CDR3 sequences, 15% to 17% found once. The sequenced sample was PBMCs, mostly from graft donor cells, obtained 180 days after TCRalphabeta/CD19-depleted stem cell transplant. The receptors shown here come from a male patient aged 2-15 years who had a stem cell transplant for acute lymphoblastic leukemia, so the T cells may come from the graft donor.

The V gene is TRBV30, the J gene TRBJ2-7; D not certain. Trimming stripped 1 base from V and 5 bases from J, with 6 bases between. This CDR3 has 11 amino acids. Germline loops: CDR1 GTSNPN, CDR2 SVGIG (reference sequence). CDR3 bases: TGTGCCTGGAGTGCATTCCACGAGCAGTACTTC. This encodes CAWSAFHEQYF. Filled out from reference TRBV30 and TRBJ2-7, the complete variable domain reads SQTIHQWPATLVQPVGSPLSLECTVEGTSNPNLYWYRQAAGRGLQLLFYSVGIGQISSEVPQNLSASRPQDRQFILSSKKLLLSDSGFYLCAWSAFHEQYFGPGTRLTVT.

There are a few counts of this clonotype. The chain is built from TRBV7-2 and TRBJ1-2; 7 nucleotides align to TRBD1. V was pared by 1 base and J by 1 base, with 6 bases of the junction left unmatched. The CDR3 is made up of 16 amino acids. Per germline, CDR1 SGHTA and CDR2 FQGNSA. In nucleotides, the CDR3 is TGTGCCAGCAGCTTAGTATCCCAGGGGGTTAACTATGGCTACACCTTC. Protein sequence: CASSLVSQGVNYGYTF.

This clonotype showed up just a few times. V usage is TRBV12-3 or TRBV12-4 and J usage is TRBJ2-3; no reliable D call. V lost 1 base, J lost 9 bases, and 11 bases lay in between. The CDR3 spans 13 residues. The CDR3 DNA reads TGTGCCAGCAGTTTAGTAGGTAGCCCGACGCAGTATTTT. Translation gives CASSLVGSPTQYF.

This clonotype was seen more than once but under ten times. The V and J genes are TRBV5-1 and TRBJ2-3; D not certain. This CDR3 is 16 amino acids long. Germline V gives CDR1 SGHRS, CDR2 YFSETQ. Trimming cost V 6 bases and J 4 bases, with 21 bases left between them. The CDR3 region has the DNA TGCGCCAGCACCGACCGGGCCATAGCCCTACCAGATACGCAGTATTTT. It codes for CASTDRAIALPDTQYF.

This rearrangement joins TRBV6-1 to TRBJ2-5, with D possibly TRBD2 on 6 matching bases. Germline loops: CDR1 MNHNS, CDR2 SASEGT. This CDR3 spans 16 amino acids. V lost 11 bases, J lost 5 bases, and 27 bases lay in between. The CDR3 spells CAASSVPSVAVETQYF. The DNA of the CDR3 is TGTGCCGCCAGCTCAGTGCCTAGCGTCGCGGTGGAGACCCAGTACTTC.

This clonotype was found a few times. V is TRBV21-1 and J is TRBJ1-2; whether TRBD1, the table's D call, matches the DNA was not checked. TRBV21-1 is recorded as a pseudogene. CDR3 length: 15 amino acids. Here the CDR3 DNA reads TGTGCCAGCAGCAAAGAAGGAGGGGGTTGGTGTGGCTACACCTTC. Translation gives CASSKEGGGWCGYTF.

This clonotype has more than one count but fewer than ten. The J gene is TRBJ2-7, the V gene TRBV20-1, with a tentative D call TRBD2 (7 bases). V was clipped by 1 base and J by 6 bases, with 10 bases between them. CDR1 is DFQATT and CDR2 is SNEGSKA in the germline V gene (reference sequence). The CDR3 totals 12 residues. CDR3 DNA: TGCAGTGCTAGAGGGGGGGGCCCCGAGCAGTACTTC. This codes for CSARGGGPEQYF.

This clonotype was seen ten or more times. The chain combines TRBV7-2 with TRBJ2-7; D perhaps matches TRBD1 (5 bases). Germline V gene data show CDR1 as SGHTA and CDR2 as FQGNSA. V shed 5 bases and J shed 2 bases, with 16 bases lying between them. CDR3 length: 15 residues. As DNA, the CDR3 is TGTGCCAGCAGCCCTGACAGAGGAGCTCCCTACGAGCAGTACTTC. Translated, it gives CASSPDRGAPYEQYF.

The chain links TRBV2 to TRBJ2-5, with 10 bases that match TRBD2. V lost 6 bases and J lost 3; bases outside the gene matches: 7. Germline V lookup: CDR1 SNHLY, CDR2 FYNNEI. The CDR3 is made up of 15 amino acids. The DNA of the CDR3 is TGTGCCAGCAGATCACTAGCGGGACGAGAAGAGACCCAGTACTTC. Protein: CASRSLAGREETQYF.

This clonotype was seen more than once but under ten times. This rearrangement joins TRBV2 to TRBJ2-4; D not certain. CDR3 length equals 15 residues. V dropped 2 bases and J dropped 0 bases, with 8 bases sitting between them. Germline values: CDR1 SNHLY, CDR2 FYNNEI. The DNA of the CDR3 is TGTGCCAGCAGTGAAACGAGATCAGCCAAAAACATTCAGTACTTC. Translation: CASSETRSAKNIQYF.

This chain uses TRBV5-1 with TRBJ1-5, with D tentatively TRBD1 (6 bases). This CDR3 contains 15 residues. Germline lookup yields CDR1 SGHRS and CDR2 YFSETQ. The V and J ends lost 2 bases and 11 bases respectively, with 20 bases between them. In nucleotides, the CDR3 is TGCGCCAGCAGCTTAGGGGGGCAGACCCCTGATACCCAGCATTTT. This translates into CASSLGGQTPDTQHF.

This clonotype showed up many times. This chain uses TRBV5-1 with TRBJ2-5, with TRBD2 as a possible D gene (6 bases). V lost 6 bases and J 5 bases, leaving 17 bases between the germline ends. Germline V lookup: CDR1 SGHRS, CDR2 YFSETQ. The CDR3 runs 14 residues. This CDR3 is CASNTQGGVETQYF. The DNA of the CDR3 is TGCGCCAGCAACACCCAAGGAGGGGTGGAGACCCAGTACTTC.

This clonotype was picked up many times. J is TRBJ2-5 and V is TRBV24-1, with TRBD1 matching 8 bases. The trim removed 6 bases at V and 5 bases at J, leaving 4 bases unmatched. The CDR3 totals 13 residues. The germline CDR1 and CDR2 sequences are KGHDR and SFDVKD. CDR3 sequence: CATSLDRAETQYF. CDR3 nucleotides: TGTGCCACCAGTTTGGACAGGGCTGAGACCCAGTACTTC.

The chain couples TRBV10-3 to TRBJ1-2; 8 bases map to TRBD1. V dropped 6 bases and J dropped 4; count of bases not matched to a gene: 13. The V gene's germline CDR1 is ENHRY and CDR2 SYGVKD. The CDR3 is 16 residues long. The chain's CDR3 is CAISANRGVSGYGYTF. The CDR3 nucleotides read TGTGCCATCAGCGCTAACAGGGGGGTGTCTGGCTATGGCTACACCTTC.

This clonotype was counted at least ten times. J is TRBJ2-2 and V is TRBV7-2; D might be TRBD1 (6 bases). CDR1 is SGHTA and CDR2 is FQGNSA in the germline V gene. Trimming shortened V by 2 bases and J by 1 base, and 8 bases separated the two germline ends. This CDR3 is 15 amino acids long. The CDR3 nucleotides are TGTGCCAGCAGCTTATTAGGGGGGAACACCGGGGAGCTGTTTTTT. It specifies CASSLLGGNTGELFF. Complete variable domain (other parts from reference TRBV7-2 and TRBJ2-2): GAGVSQSPSNKVTEKGKDVELRCDPISGHTALYWYRQSLGQGLEFLIYFQGNSAPDKSGLPSDRFSAERTGGSVSTLTIQRTQQEDSAVYLCASSLLGGNTGELFFGEGSRLTVL.

CDR3 amino acids: CASSTLGRGDMNTEAFF. The CDR3 nucleotides are TGTGCCAGCAGTACTCTCGGGCGTGGAGATATGAACACTGAAGCTTTCTTT. The chain links TRBV6-5 to TRBJ1-1, with unresolved D. CDR1 MNHEY and CDR2 SVGAGI come from the germline V gene. The CDR3 length is 17 residues. The V end lost 5 bases, the J end lost 0 bases, and 19 bases lay between the germline ends.

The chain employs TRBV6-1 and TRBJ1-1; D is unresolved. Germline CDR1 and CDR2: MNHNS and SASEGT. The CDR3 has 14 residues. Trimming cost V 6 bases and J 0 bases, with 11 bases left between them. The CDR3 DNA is TGTGCCAGCAGGAATCAATGGGTGAACACTGAAGCTTTCTTT. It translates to CASRNQWVNTEAFF.

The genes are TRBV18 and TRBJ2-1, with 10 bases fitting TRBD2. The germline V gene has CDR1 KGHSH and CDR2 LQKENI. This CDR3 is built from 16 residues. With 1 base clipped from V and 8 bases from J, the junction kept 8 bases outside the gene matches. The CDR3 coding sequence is TGTGCCAGCTCACCACTATCTAGCGGGAGTGACTATGAGCAGTTCTTC. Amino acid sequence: CASSPLSSGSDYEQFF.

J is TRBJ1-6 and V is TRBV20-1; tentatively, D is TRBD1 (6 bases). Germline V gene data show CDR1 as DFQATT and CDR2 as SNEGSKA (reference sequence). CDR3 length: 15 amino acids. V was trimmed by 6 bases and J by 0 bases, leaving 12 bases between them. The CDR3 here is CSAPVGASYNSPLHF. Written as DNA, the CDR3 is TGCAGTGCCCCGGTGGGGGCCTCCTATAATTCACCCCTCCACTTT.

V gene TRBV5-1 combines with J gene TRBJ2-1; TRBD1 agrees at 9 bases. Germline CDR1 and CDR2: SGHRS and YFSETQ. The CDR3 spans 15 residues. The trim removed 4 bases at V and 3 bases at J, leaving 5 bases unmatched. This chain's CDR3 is CASSDWTGDYNEQFF. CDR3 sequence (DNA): TGCGCCAGCAGCGACTGGACAGGGGACTACAATGAGCAGTTCTTC.

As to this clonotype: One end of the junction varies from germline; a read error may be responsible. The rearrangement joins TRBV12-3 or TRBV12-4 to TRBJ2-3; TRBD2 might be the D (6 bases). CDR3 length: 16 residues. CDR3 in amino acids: CASSFESHLPLPGLTF. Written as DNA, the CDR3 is TGTGCCAGCAGTTTCGAGTCCCACCTTCCCCTTCCGGGACTCACTTTT.

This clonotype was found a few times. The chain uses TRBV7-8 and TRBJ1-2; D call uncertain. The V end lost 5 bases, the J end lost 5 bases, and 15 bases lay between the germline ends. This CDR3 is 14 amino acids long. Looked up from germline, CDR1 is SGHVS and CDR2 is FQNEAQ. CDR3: CASSPSARIYGYTF. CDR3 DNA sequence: TGTGCCAGCAGCCCTTCTGCCAGAATATATGGCTACACCTTC.

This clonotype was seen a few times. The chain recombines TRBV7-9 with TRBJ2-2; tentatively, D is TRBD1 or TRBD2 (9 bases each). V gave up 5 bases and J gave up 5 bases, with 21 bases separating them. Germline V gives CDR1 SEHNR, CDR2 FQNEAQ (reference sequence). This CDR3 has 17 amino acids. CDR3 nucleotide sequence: TGTGCCAGCAGCCCGGACAGGGGACTAGCCCGGACCGGGGAGCTGTTTTTT. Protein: CASSPDRGLARTGELFF.

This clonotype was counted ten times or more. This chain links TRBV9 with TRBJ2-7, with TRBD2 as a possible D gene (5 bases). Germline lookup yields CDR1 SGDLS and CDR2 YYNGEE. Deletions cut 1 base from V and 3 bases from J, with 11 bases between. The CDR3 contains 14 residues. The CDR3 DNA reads TGTGCCAGCAGCGTAAATCAACGGGACTACGAGCAGTACTTC. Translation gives CASSVNQRDYEQYF. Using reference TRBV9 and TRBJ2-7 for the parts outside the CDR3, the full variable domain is DSGVTQTPKHLITATGQRVTLRCSPRSGDLSVYWYQQSLDQGLQFLIQYYNGEERAKGNILERFSAQQFPDLHSELNLSSLELGDSALYFCASSVNQRDYEQYFGPGTRLTVT.

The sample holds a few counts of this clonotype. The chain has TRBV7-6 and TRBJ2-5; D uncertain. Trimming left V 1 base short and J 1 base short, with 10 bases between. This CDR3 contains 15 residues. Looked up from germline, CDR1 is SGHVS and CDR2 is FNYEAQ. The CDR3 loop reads CASSLGPSPQETQYF. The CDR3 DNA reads TGTGCCAGCAGCTTAGGTCCCTCCCCCCAAGAGACCCAGTACTTC.

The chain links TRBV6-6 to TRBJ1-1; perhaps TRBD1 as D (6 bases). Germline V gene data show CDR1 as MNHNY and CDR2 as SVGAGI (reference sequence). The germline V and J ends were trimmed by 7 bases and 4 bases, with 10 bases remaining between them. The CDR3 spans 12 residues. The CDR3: CASKVGGTEAFF. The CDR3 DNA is TGTGCCAGCAAAGTAGGGGGCACTGAAGCTTTCTTT.

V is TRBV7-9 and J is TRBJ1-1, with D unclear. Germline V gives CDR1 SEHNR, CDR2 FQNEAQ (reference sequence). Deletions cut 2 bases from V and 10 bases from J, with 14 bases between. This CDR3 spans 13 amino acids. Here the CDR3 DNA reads TGTGCCAGCAGCTTATCGGATCAGGTTGTAGCTTTCTTT. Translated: CASSLSDQVVAFF.

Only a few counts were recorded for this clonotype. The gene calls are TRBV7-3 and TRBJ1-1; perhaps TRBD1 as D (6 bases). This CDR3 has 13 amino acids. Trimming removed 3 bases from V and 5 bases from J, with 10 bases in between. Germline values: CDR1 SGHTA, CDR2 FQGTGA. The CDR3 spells CASSFAGDTEAFF. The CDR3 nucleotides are TGTGCCAGCAGCTTCGCAGGGGATACTGAAGCTTTCTTT.

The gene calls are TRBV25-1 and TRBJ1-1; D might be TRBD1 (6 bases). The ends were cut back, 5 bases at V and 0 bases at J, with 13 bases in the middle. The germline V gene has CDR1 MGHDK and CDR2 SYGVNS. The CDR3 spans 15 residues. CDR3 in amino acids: CASSTPGVLNTEAFF. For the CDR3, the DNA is TGTGCCAGCAGTACGCCAGGGGTCTTGAACACTGAAGCTTTCTTT.